Listed here are 27 T cell receptor beta chains from one sample, sequenced in a study of blood T cells in healthy people across ages (dated by TCRdb to between 2014 and 2017). Library prep was done by 5' RACE. Reads for this sample came from an Illumina HiSeq 2500. The second PCR ran for about 7 to 11 cycles and used a J-beta primer mix along with a sample-barcoded 5' primer. TCRdb itself trimmed the public reads at Q25 with fastp, ran MiXCR and retained productive beta chains. Identical CDR3 proteins give one entry, which carries the most common genes and DNA. Counted in this sample were some 790,000 distinct CDR3 sequences; 29% of them appeared once. The top ten clones comprise 17% of the sample. What was sequenced was blood. The receptors derive from a woman at least 80 years old in good health.

The V and J genes are TRBV18 and TRBJ2-5; 7 nucleotides line up with TRBD1. The CDR3 covers 17 residues. Trimming took 2 bases from V and 5 from J; bases not matched to a gene: 14. From germline, CDR1 is KGHSH and CDR2 LQKENI. CDR3 DNA: TGTGCCAGCTCACCAAGGTCTGCGACAGGGCCCGAGGAGACCCAGTACTTC. Its protein product is CASSPRSATGPEETQYF.

J is TRBJ2-3 and V is TRBV6-1; 7 bases map to TRBD1. CDR3 length: 17 amino acids. V was pared by 0 bases and J by 0 bases, with 6 bases of the junction left unmatched. Germline CDR1 reads MNHNS; CDR2 reads SASEGT. CDR3 residues: CASSEALDRTSTDTQYF. The DNA for the CDR3 is TGTGCCAGCAGTGAAGCTTTGGACAGGACTAGCACAGATACGCAGTATTTT.

There are many counts of this clonotype. J is TRBJ2-7 and V is TRBV12-3 or TRBV12-4; D call uncertain. V lost 5 bases, J lost 2 bases, and 16 bases lay in between. CDR3 length equals 15 residues. The CDR3 nucleotides read TGTGCCAGCAGTCCATCTGCTAACGCCACCTACGAGCAGTACTTC. It specifies CASSPSANATYEQYF.

V gene TRBV7-9 combines with J gene TRBJ2-2; 9 nucleotides line up with TRBD2. V was clipped by 5 bases and J by 0 bases; unmatched bases: 4. This CDR3 comprises 16 residues. Germline CDR1 reads SEHNR; CDR2 reads FQNEAQ (reference sequence). The CDR3 DNA sequence: TGTGCCAGCAGCGCGGGGGGGACAACGAACACCGGGGAGCTGTTTTTT. Translation: CASSAGGTTNTGELFF.

V and J are TRBV7-8 and TRBJ2-5, with 9 bases fitting TRBD2. The germline V gene encodes CDR1 SGHVS and CDR2 FQNEAQ. The CDR3 is 15 residues long. V lost 5 bases, J lost 4 bases, and 8 bases stayed unmatched. The CDR3 spells CASSVRGGKSETQYF. As DNA, the CDR3 is TGTGCCAGCAGCGTGCGGGGGGGCAAGTCAGAGACCCAGTACTTC.

This clonotype occurred once. Given a much more abundant clone one base away, this may be a read error. The V gene is TRBV12-3 or TRBV12-4, the J gene TRBJ2-1; TRBD2 might be the D (6 bases). The CDR3 totals 17 residues. Written as DNA, the CDR3 is TGTGCCAGCAGTTTAGCGGAGGCGGGGTTAACCTACAATGAGCGGTTCTTC. This sequence encodes CASSLAEAGLTYNERFF.

This rearrangement joins TRBV25-1 to TRBJ1-2; D unclear. This CDR3 spans 15 amino acids. The V gene's germline CDR1 is MGHDK and CDR2 SYGVNS. Between the trimmed V and J ends, which lost 3 bases and 0 bases, there was a span of 11 bases. CDR3 loop: CASSDRRVANYGYTF. In DNA form, the CDR3 reads TGTGCCAGCAGTGATAGACGAGTAGCTAACTATGGCTACACCTTC.

On this clonotype: It may be a read error: a sequence one base away is much more abundant. This sequence joins TRBV27 and TRBJ1-1; D is perhaps TRBD1 (5 bases). The germline CDR1 and CDR2 sequences are MNHEY and SMNVEV (reference sequence). V shed 3 bases and J shed 3 bases, with 8 bases lying between them. The CDR3 runs to 13 residues. The CDR3: CASSFGGDTEAFF. CDR3 DNA: TGTGCCAGCAGTTTTGGAGGGGACACTGAAGCTTTCTTT.

This clonotype was seen once. A read error may account for a junction end that differs from germline. The chain recombines TRBV25-1 with TRBJ2-7, with a weak D call TRBD1 (6 bases). The end of the DNA is better explained by TRBJ2-5, so the J call may be wrong. The CDR3 extends over 11 amino acids. Germline loops: CDR1 MGHDK, CDR2 SYGVNS. CDR3 bases: TGTACCAGCAAAGGGGGAGAGACCCAGTACTTC. Translated, it gives CTSKGGETQYF.

This clonotype has a handful of counts. The CDR3 region has the DNA TGTGCCAGCAGTTACTCGAGAAGCGGTGGATTGGACATTCAGTACTTC. Translated, it gives CASSYSRSGGLDIQYF. This chain links TRBV6-2 or TRBV6-3 with TRBJ2-7; a weak D match, TRBD2 (5 bases). The end of the DNA aligns better with TRBJ2-4, so the J call may be wrong. CDR1 is MNHEY, CDR2 SVGEGT, per germline. The CDR3 runs to 16 residues.

Ten or more counts support this clonotype. In DNA, the CDR3 is TGTGCCAGCTCACCAACCACAGGGGCGACAGAGACCCAGTACTTC. Amino acids: CASSPTTGATETQYF. The rearrangement links TRBV18 to TRBJ2-5; TRBD1 agrees at 7 bases. The CDR3 runs to 15 residues. The V gene end was trimmed by 2 bases and the J gene end by 4 bases; junction bases not matched to a gene: 7. Germline V lookup: CDR1 KGHSH, CDR2 LQKENI.

This clonotype was detected many times. The chain has TRBV28 and TRBJ2-7; possibly TRBD1 for D (6 bases). CDR3 size: 16 residues. V lost 2 bases, J lost 4 bases, and 18 bases lay in between. Per germline, CDR1 MDHEN and CDR2 SYDVKM. The CDR3 DNA follows: TGTGCCAGCAGTTTACCCGGGACACCCCGCGGGTACGAGCAGTACTTC. It encodes CASSLPGTPRGYEQYF.

The chain combines TRBV12-3 or TRBV12-4 with TRBJ2-2; 9 nucleotides line up with TRBD2. The CDR3 has 16 residues. V gave up 10 bases and J gave up 5 bases; unmatched junction bases: 14. CDR3: CATRGSGGPQTGELFF. For the CDR3, the DNA is TGTGCCACCCGGGGTAGCGGGGGCCCTCAAACCGGGGAGCTGTTTTTT.

This clonotype was picked up a small number of times. The rearrangement uses TRBV3-1 and TRBJ1-1; the match to TRBD1 covers 8 bases. The CDR3 contains 16 residues. The V segment lost 7 bases and the J segment 4 bases; nucleotides outside the gene matches: 14. CDR1 and CDR2 from the germline V gene are LGHDT and YNNKEL (reference sequence). For the CDR3, the DNA is TGTGCCAGCAAGGGGTTGACAGGGGCCCTGGGCACTGAAGCTTTCTTT. Its translation is CASKGLTGALGTEAFF.

As to this clonotype: At one end the junction does not follow the germline gene, possibly because of a read error. In DNA, the CDR3 is TGTGCCGGCAGTTACTCTTGGGGGGGTGCGAATGAGCAGTTCTTC. This translates into CAGSYSWGGANEQFF. The rearrangement uses TRBV6-5 and TRBJ2-1; TRBD2 aligns across 7 bases. Germline CDR1 MNHEY, CDR2 SVGAGI. This CDR3 region has 15 residues.

This clonotype appeared many times. V gene TRBV6-5 combines with J gene TRBJ2-7; D ambiguous. The CDR3 is 15 amino acids. V dropped 6 bases and J dropped 1 base, with 16 bases sitting between them. Looked up from germline, CDR1 is MNHEY and CDR2 is SVGAGI. For the CDR3, the DNA is TGTGCCAGCAGAGCTGTCGGAGAGAAGTCCTACGAGCAGTACTTC. Its translation is CASRAVGEKSYEQYF.

This clonotype was recorded many times. For the CDR3, the DNA is TGTGCCAGCAGTTTGTGGCACTCCTACGAGCAGTACTTC. As protein: CASSLWHSYEQYF. This chain joins TRBV12-3 or TRBV12-4 and TRBJ2-7; D gene uncertain. The CDR3 loop spans 13 amino acids. Trimming pared 3 bases from V and 0 bases from J, leaving 6 bases between.

The chain links TRBV3-1 to TRBJ2-3; D gene uncertain. CDR1 and CDR2 (germline): LGHDT, YNNKEL (reference sequence). The CDR3 sequence is 13 residues long. V lost 1 base and J lost 2, with 4 bases in between. CDR3 region: CASSQGLTDTQYF. The CDR3 bases are TGTGCCAGCAGCCAAGGACTCACAGATACGCAGTATTTT.

This clonotype was seen at least ten times. V usage is TRBV7-2 and J usage is TRBJ2-1; 10 positions match TRBD1. V trimming: 2 bases; J trimming: 7 bases; junction bases outside the gene matches: 11. The CDR3 has 17 residues. The V gene's germline CDR1 is SGHTA and CDR2 FQGNSA. CDR3 region: CASSLLSGTGDSNEQFF. In DNA, the CDR3 is TGTGCCAGCAGCTTACTTTCCGGGACAGGGGATTCGAATGAGCAGTTCTTC. Supplemented by reference TRBV7-2 and TRBJ2-1, the full variable domain reads GAGVSQSPSNKVTEKGKDVELRCDPISGHTALYWYRQSLGQGLEFLIYFQGNSAPDKSGLPSDRFSAERTGGSVSTLTIQRTQQEDSAVYLCASSLLSGTGDSNEQFFGPGTRLTVL.

This clonotype was counted only a few times. The chain links TRBV6-2 or TRBV6-3 to TRBJ2-3; TRBD1 aligns across 10 bases. Germline-derived CDR1 and CDR2 are MNHEY and SVGEGT. V dropped 8 bases and J dropped 6; count of bases not matched to a gene: 11. CDR3 length: 15 residues. The CDR3 DNA reads TGTGCCAGCCACCTCAGACAGGGGGCAGGGGATACGCAGTATTTT. It specifies CASHLRQGAGDTQYF.

The rearrangement uses TRBV6-1 and TRBJ2-4, with D unclear. The CDR3 runs to 13 residues. Between the trimmed V and J ends, which lost 4 bases and 13 bases, there was a span of 17 bases. Looked up from germline, CDR1 is MNHNS and CDR2 is SASEGT. The CDR3, as DNA: TGTGCCAGCAGTGTTTGGGGTTGGGGTGAGCAGTACTTC. Its translation: CASSVWGWGEQYF.

This clonotype showed up just a few times. The chain couples TRBV25-1 to TRBJ1-1; 9 positions agree with TRBD1. CDR3 size: 15 residues. The junction had 4 bases not matched to a gene; V was cut back by 5 bases and J by 0 bases. CDR1 and CDR2 from the germline V gene are MGHDK and SYGVNS. CDR3 sequence reads: CASSRTGVLNTEAFF. CDR3 nucleotide sequence: TGTGCCAGCAGTAGGACAGGGGTTTTGAACACTGAAGCTTTCTTT.

In its sample, this clonotype was seen many times. This sequence joins TRBV6-2 or TRBV6-3 and TRBJ2-1; 11 bases fit TRBD1. The V segment lost 8 bases and the J segment 5 bases; nucleotides outside the gene matches: 5. The CDR3 is 14 amino acids. The germline V gene encodes CDR1 MNHEY and CDR2 SVGEGT. The CDR3 protein is CASSGQGADNEQFF. In DNA, the CDR3 is TGTGCCAGCTCCGGACAGGGGGCTGACAATGAGCAGTTCTTC.

This chain links TRBV6-5 with TRBJ1-6; D is perhaps TRBD1 (6 bases). This CDR3 is 16 amino acids long. Germline V gene data show CDR1 as MNHEY and CDR2 as SVGAGI. V lost 4 bases, J lost 7 bases, and 17 bases lay in between. In DNA form, the CDR3 reads TGTGCCAGCAGTTCGCGGACAGTGGGGAGGAATTCACCCCTCCACTTT. It encodes CASSSRTVGRNSPLHF.

This clonotype came up many times. The chain uses TRBV4-2 and TRBJ2-5, with 8 positions matching TRBD2. The CDR3 spans 14 residues. J lost 5 bases, V lost 2 bases, and 4 bases had no gene match. Germline V CDR1 and CDR2: LGHNA, YNFKEQ. The CDR3 nucleotides read TGTGCCAGCAGCCAAAGGCGGGGGGTGGAGACCCAGTACTTC. Translation: CASSQRRGVETQYF.

The chain is built from TRBV20-1 and TRBJ2-7, with 8 bases aligning to TRBD2. Per germline, CDR1 DFQATT and CDR2 SNEGSKA (reference sequence). This CDR3 comprises 14 residues. V lost 3 bases to trimming and J lost 2 bases; unmatched junction nucleotides: 6. DNA of the CDR3: TGCAGTGCTAGTTTCGGGGGACTAGCCTACGAGCAGTACTTC. Protein sequence: CSASFGGLAYEQYF.

The chain carries TRBV4-1 and TRBJ1-4, with TRBD1 matching 8 bases. J was trimmed by 11 bases and V by 1 base; bases with no gene match: 12. Germline-derived CDR1 and CDR2 are MGHRA and YSYEKL. The CDR3 runs to 16 residues. For the CDR3, the DNA is TGCGCCAGCAGCCAAGTGGTCAGGGGGCGACCGGGGAAACTGTTTTTT. This gives the protein CASSQVVRGRPGKLFF.